This section outlines one T cell receptor beta chain sequence together with its context. Its antigen is still unknown. The data are from a study of blood T cells in healthy people across ages. Study as a whole: About one barcoded beta molecule per two T cells came from capture by template switching.

A sample-barcoded 5' primer and a J-beta primer mix were used in a second PCR of roughly 7 to 11 cycles. MiXCR, applied by TCRdb to the 5' RACE reads, yields one record per CDR3 protein. The sample has 700,000 to 1,000,000 distinct CDR3 sequences, 40% to 50% seen once. Aged about 6 to 90, donors were systemically healthy Caucasians from Russia. Study results and limitations: Diversity was higher, and naive CD4+ cells more numerous, in long-lived donors than in aged donors.

V was clipped by 7 bases and J by 2 bases; unmatched bases: 8. This CDR3 contains 15 residues. Germline CDR1 is SQVTM and CDR2 is ANQGSEA. The sequenced sample was blood. V usage is TRBV29-1 and J usage is TRBJ2-3, with 11 bases matching TRBD2. This TCR was recovered from a man aged 60 to 69 in good health. The CDR3 region is CSGVSSGGSTDTQYF. CDR3 DNA: TGCAGCGGAGTCTCTAGCGGGGGGTCCACAGATACGCAGTATTTT.